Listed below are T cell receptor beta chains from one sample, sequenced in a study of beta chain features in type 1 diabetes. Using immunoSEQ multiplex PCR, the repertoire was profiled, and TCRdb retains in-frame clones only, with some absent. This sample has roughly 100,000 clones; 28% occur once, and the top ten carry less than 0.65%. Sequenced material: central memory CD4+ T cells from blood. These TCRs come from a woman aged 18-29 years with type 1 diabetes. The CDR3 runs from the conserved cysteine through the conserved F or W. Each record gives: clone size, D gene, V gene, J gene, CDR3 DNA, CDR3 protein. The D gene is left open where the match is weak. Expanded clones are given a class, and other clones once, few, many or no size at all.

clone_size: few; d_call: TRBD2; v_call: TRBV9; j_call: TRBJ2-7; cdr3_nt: TGTGCCAGCAGCGTAGATGGACTAGCGGGAGGCGAGCAGTACTTC; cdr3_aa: CASSVDGLAGGEQYF
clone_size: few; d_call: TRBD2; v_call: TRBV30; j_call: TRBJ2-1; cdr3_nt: TGTGCCTGGTCTAGCGGGGTGACCTACAATGAGCAGTTCTTC; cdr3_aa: CAWSSGVTYNEQFF
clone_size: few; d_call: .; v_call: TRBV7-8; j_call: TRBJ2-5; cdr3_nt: TGTGCCAGCAGCTTAGGGGGCAGGGCGATCTGGGGGACCCAGTACTTC; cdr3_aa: CASSLGGRAIWGTQYF
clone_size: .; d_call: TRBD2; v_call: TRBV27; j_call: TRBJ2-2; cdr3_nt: TGTGCCAGCAGTCTGGGACTAGTTTACACCGGGGAGCTGTTTTTT; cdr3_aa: CASSLGLVYTGELFF
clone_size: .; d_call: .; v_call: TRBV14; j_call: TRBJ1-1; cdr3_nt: TGTGCCAGCAGCCAATGGGAGGGAAGCAGTACTGAAGCTTTCTTT; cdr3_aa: CASSQWEGSSTEAFF
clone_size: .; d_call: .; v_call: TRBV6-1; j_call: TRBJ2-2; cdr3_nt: TGTGCCAGCAGTGCCCTCTCTGGGGGGATGGGTAACACCGGGGAGCTGTTTTTT; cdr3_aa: CASSALSGGMGNTGELFF
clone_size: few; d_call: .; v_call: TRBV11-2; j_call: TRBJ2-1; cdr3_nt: TGTGCCAGCAGCCCCTGGTTTGAGAGAGGGAGGGGGTCCTACAATGAGCAGTTCTTC; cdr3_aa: CASSPWFERGRGSYNEQFF
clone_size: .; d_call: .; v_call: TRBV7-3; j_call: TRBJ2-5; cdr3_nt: TGTGCCAGCAGCCCCCGACTAGAAGAGACCCAGTACTTC; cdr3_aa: CASSPRLEETQYF
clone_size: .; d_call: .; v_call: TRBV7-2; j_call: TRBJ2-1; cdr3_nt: TGTGCCAGCAGCCGGGTAGGCGGGGCGAGCTCCTACAATGAGCAGTTCTTC; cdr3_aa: CASSRVGGASSYNEQFF
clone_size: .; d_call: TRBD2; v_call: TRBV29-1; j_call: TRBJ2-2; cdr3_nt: TGCAGCGTTGAACTCGCCCTAGCGGGGAACACCGGGGAGCTGTTTTTT; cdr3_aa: CSVELALAGNTGELFF
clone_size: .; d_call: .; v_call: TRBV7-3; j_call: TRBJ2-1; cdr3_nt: TGTGCCAGCAGCCCCGCGGGGGCGCGCGGCTCCTACAATGAGCAGTTCTTC; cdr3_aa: CASSPAGARGSYNEQFF
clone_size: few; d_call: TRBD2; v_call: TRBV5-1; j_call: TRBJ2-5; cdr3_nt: TGCGCCAGCAGCTTGGGCTCTAGCGGGCTACAAGAGACCCAGTACTTC; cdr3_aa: CASSLGSSGLQETQYF
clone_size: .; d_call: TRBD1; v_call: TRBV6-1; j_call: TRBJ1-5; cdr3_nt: TGTGCCAGCAGTGCGGGACAGAACTATCAGCCCCAGCATTTT; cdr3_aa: CASSAGQNYQPQHF
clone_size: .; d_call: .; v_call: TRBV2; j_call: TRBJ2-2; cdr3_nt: TGTGCCAGCAGTCAAATCAGGAACACCGGGGAGCTGTTTTTT; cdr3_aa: CASSQIRNTGELFF
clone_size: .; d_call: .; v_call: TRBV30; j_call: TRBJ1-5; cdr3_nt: TGTGCCTGGAGGGCAGGGGCCGGGAATCAGCCCCAGCATTTT; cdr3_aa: CAWRAGAGNQPQHF
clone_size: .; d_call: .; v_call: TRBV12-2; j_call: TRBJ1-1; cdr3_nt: TGTGCAAGTACGCGGGAAGCTTTCTTT; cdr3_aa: CASTREAFF
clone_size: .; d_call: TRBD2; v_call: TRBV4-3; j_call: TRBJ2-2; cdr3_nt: TGCGCCAGCAGCCATGGACTAGCGGGAGTCCCCGGGGAGCTGTTTTTT; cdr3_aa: CASSHGLAGVPGELFF
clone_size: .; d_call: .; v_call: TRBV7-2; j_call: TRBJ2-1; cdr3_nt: TGTGCCAGCAGCCCGACACTGTATGAGCAGTTCTTC; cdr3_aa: CASSPTLYEQFF
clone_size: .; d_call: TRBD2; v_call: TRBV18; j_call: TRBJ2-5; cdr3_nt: TGTGCCAGCTCACTAACCCAGGGACTAGCGGCACAAGAGACCCAGTACTTC; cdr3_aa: CASSLTQGLAAQETQYF
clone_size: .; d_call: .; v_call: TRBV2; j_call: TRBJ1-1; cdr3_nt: TGTGCCAGCAGTCCCCTTGACAGTAACACTGAAGCTTTCTTT; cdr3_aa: CASSPLDSNTEAFF
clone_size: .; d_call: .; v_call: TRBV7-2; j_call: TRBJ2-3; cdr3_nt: TGTGCCAGCAGCTTAGGTAGCAGCCGGGAAGAAAATACGCAGTATTTT; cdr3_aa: CASSLGSSREENTQYF
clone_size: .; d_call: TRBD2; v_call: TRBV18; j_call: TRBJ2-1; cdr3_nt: TGTGCCAGCTCACCAGCGGGAGTCGGGCTCTATGAGCAGTTCTTC; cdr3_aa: CASSPAGVGLYEQFF
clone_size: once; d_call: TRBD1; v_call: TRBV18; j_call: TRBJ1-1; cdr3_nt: TGTGCCAGCTCACCAAACCGGGACAGGGAAGCTTTCTTT; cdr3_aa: CASSPNRDREAFF
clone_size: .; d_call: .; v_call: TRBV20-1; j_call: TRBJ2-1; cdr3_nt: TGCAGTGCTTACTCTTCCAATGAGCAGTTCTTC; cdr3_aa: CSAYSSNEQFF
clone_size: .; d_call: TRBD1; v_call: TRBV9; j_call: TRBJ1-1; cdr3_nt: TGTGCCAGCAGCGTGGGGGACAGGGACACTGAAGCTTTCTTT; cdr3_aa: CASSVGDRDTEAFF
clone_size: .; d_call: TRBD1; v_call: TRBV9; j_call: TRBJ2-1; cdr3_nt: TGTGCCAGCAGCGTAGCTCCGACAGGGGTGACTGAGCAGTTCTTC; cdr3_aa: CASSVAPTGVTEQFF
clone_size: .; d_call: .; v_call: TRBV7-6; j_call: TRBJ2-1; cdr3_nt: TGTGCCAGCAGCCCCCAACAGGGAGGGAACTACAATGAGCAGTTCTTC; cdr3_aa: CASSPQQGGNYNEQFF
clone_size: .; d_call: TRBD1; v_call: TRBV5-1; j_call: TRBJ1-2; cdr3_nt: TGCGCCAGCAGCAAGGGACAGGGGACCTATGGCTACACCTTC; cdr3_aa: CASSKGQGTYGYTF
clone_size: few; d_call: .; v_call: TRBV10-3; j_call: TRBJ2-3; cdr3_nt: TGTGCCATCAGTGGTGGAGGGCTAGCGCGCAGCACAGATACGCAGTATTTT; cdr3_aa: CAISGGGLARSTDTQYF
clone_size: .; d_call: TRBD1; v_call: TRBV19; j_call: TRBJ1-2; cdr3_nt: TGTGCCAGTGCGACAGGGGGTTACGGGGGCTACACCTTC; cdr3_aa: CASATGGYGGYTF
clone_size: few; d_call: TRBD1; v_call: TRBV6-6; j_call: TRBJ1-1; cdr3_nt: TGTGCCAGCAGTTACCGGACAGGGGTGGCCACTGAAGCTTTCTTT; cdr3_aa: CASSYRTGVATEAFF
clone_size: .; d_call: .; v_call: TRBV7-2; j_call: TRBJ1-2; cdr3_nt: TGTGCCAGCAGCCCGACCGGACAGAACTATGGCTACACCTTC; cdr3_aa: CASSPTGQNYGYTF
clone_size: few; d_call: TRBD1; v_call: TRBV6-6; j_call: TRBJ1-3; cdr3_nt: TGTCCCAGCAGATATGACAGGGCTTTTGGAAACACCATATATTTT; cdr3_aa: CPSRYDRAFGNTIYF
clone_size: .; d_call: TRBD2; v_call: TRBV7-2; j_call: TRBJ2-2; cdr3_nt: TGTGCCAGCAGCCCGTTAGCGGGAGCGGTCGGGGAGCTGTTTTTT; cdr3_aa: CASSPLAGAVGELFF
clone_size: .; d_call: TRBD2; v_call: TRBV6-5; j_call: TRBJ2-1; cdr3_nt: TGTGCCAGCAGTCCCAGCGGGAGGGCACGGGGTTGGATCTTC; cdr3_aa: CASSPSGRARGWIF
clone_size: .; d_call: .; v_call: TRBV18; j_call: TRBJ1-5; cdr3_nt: TGTGCCAGCTCACCAGAAACAGCAACAAATCAGCCCCAGCATTTT; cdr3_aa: CASSPETATNQPQHF
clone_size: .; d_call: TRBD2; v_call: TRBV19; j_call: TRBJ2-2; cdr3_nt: TGTGCCAGTAGTATGGGGCTAGCGGGAGGCACGAACACCGGGGAGCTGTTTTTT; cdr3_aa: CASSMGLAGGTNTGELFF
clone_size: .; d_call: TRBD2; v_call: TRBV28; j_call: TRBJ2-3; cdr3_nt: TGTGCCAGCAGTTTTTTCGGGAGGAGGGCAGATACGCAGTATTTT; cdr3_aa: CASSFFGRRADTQYF
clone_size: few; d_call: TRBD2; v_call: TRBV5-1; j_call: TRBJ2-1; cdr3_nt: TGCGCCAGCAGGCCCTTAGCGGGAGAGGAGCAGTTCTTC; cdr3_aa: CASRPLAGEEQFF
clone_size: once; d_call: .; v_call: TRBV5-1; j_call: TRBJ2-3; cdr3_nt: TGCGCCAGCAGCCAAAGGACAGAATACACAGATACGCAGTATTTT; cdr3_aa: CASSQRTEYTDTQYF
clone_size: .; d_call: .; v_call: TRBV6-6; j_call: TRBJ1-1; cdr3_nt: TGTGCCAGCAGTTACCGGGGGGCGGACACTGAAGCTTTCTTT; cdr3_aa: CASSYRGADTEAFF
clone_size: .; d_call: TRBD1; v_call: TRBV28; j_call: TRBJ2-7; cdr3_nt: TGTGCCAGCAGTTCCGAAAGACAGGGATTCTACGAGCAGTACTTC; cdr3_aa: CASSSERQGFYEQYF
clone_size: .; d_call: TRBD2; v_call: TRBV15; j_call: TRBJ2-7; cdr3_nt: TGTGCCACCAGCAGAGGTGGGACTAGTTCCTACGAGCAGTACTTC; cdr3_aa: CATSRGGTSSYEQYF
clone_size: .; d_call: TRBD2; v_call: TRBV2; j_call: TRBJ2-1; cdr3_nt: TGTGCCAGCAGCACTAGCGGGAGAAGGTCGGGTGAGCAGTTCTTC; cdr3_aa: CASSTSGRRSGEQFF
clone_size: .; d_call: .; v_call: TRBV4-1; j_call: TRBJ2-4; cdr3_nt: TGCGCCAGCAGCCAAGGTCAGGGGAAAAACATTCAGTACTTC; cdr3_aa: CASSQGQGKNIQYF
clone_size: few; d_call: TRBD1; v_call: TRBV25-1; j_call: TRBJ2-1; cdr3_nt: TGTGCCAGCAGTGACCGACAGGGCTCCTACAATGAGCAGTTCTTC; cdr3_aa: CASSDRQGSYNEQFF
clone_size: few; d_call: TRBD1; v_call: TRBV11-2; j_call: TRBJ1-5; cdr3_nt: TGTGCCAGCAGCTTAGCGAGGGGGCTGGGTCAGCCCCAGCATTTT; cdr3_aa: CASSLARGLGQPQHF
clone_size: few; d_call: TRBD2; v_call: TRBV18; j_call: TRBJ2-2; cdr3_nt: TGTGCCAGCTCACCACGTCTAGCGGGAGGGCCGGACACCGGGGAGCTGTTTTTT; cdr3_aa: CASSPRLAGGPDTGELFF
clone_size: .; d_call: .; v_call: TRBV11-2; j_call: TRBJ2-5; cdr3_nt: TGTGCCAGCAGCTCACAGGGGAGGGAGACCCAGTACTTC; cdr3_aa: CASSSQGRETQYF
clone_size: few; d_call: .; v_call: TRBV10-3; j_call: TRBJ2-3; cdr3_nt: TGTGCCATCAGTGGAATTGACTCCACAGATACGCAGTATTTT; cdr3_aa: CAISGIDSTDTQYF
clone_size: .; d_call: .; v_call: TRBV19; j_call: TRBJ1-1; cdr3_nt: TGTGCCAGTAGCCTTTACGACGGAGACCACACTGAAGCTTTCTTT; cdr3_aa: CASSLYDGDHTEAFF
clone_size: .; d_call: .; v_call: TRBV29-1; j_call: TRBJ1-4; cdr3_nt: TGCAGCGTTCTAGCGGGTAATGAAAAACTGTTTTTT; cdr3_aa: CSVLAGNEKLFF
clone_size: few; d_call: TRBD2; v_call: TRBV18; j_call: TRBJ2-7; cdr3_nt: TGTGCCAGCTCACCACCGGGAGGGGAGGATCGGGAGCAGTACTTC; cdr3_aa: CASSPPGGEDREQYF